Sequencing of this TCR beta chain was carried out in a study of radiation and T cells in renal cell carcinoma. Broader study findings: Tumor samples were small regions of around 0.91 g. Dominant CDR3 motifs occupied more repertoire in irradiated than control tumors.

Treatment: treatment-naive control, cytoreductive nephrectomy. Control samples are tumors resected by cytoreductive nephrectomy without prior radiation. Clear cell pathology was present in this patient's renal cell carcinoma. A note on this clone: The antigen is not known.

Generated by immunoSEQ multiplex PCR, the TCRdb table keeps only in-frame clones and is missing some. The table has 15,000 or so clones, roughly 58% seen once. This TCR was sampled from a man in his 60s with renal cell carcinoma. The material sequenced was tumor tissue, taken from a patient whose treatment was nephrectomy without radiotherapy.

The CDR3 DNA follows: TGTGCCAGCAGTTTATCGGGCACAGGGTTGGGAAACACCATATATTTT. Protein product: CASSLSGTGLGNTIYF. V and J are TRBV28 and TRBJ1-3; maybe TRBD1 (6 bases). V gave up 1 base and J gave up 4 bases, with 14 bases separating them. Germline loops: CDR1 MDHEN, CDR2 SYDVKM. The CDR3 is 16 amino acids. The variable domain in full, completed from reference TRBV28 and TRBJ1-3, reads DVKVTQSSRYLVKRTGEKVFLECVQDMDHENMFWYRQDPGLGLRLIYFSYDVKMKEKGDIPEGYSVSREKKERFSLILESASTNQTSMYLCASSLSGTGLGNTIYFGEGSWLTVV.